Following are 32 T cell receptor beta chains from one sample sequenced in a study of breast tumors, draining lymph nodes, adjacent tissues. TCRdb reprocessed the multiplex PCR reads via MiXCR and lists one record per CDR3 protein. The sample records 130,000 or so distinct CDR3 sequences, around a third being singletons. The lymph nodes were axillary draining lymph nodes from breast cancer patients. The specimen was axillary lymph node tissue. These receptors all stem from a female donor with breast cancer. Some clones in this sample may be carry-over from other donors' samples.

The chain joins TRBV11-3 to TRBJ1-4, with TRBD1 identical over 7 bases. CDR1 and CDR2 (germline): SGHNT, YENEEA. The CDR3 runs to 13 residues. V gave up 2 bases and J gave up 11 bases; unmatched junction bases: 5. Here the CDR3 reads CASSLRQGWKLFF. CDR3 sequence (DNA): TGTGCCAGCAGCTTAAGACAGGGATGGAAACTGTTTTTT. The whole variable domain, filled in from reference TRBV11-3 and TRBJ1-4, reads EAGVVQSPRYKIIEKKQPVAFWCNPISGHNTLYWYLQNLGQGPELLIRYENEEAVDDSQLPKDRFSAERLKGVDSTLKIQPAELGDSAVYLCASSLRQGWKLFFGSGTQLSVL.

The genes are TRBV7-3 and TRBJ2-5, with unresolved D. CDR3 length: 13 amino acids. Trimming took 4 bases from V and 5 from J, leaving 11 bases between them. The V gene's germline CDR1 is SGHTA and CDR2 FQGTGA. CDR3 residues: CASSSRGPETQYF. As DNA, the CDR3 is TGTGCCAGCAGCTCTCGTGGGCCGGAGACCCAGTACTTC.

This clonotype was seen repeatedly, ten times or more. The chain employs TRBV19 and TRBJ1-5; D not certain. Germline V lookup: CDR1 LNHDA, CDR2 SQIVND (reference sequence). The CDR3 consists of 15 residues. Trimming took 5 bases from V and 4 from J, leaving 15 bases between them. The CDR3 DNA follows: TGTGCCAGTAGTTCCCGGCGGCGAAATAATCAGCCCCAGCATTTT. Translating gives CASSSRRRNNQPQHF.

The rearrangement joins TRBV20-1 to TRBJ2-7, with 8 positions matching TRBD1. V was clipped by 3 bases and J by 1 base; unmatched bases: 2. Per germline, CDR1 DFQATT and CDR2 SNEGSKA (reference sequence). This CDR3 is built from 13 residues. The CDR3 bases are TGCAGTGCTAGTGGACAGGGATCCTACGAGCAGTACTTC. Its protein is CSASGQGSYEQYF.

Regarding this clonotype: Its ends do not fully match the called genes, so a read error is possible. The V and J genes are TRBV24-1 and TRBJ2-7, with D possibly being TRBD2 (5 bases). CDR3 length: 15 amino acids. Germline CDR1 is KGHDR and CDR2 is SFDVKD. In nucleotides, the CDR3 is TGTGCCACCAGTGATTTTCCCCTGAACACCGGGGAGCTGTACTTC. Protein sequence: CATSDFPLNTGELYF.

This clonotype has a count of ten or more. The CDR3 is CSATSRTGLYYEQYV. The CDR3 DNA is TGCAGTGCTACCTCCAGAACCGGGCTATACTACGAGCAGTACGTC. J is TRBJ2-7 and V is TRBV20-1; D gene ambiguous. This CDR3 is 15 amino acids long. V lost 4 bases and J lost 3, with 19 bases in between. CDR1 and CDR2 (germline): DFQATT, SNEGSKA (reference sequence).

This clonotype was seen repeatedly, ten times or more. V is TRBV12-3 or TRBV12-4 and J is TRBJ1-2; D is perhaps TRBD1 (5 bases). V lost 2 bases and J lost 7, with 8 bases in between. The CDR3 has 12 residues. The CDR3 sequence is CASSLQRGGYTF. The CDR3 DNA reads as TGTGCCAGCAGTTTACAAAGGGGTGGCTACACCTTC.

This clonotype appeared many times. This chain uses TRBV12-3 or TRBV12-4 with TRBJ1-5, with D possibly TRBD1 on 6 matching bases. The V end lost 9 bases, the J end lost 5 bases, and 11 bases lay between the germline ends. The CDR3 spans 12 residues. The CDR3 nucleotides read TGTGCCAGTACCCCAGGGGATCAGCCCCAGCATTTT. Residues: CASTPGDQPQHF.

Many counts were recorded for this clonotype. The CDR3 protein is CASSFLRLEQFF. CDR3 sequence (DNA): TGTGCCAGCAGTTTCCTTAGGTTAGAGCAGTTCTTC. V gene TRBV28 combines with J gene TRBJ2-1; D gene unclear. Trimming took off 3 bases at V and 10 bases at J, with 10 bases between the two ends. Per germline, CDR1 MDHEN and CDR2 SYDVKM. The CDR3 covers 12 residues.

This clonotype was seen ten or more times. CDR3 in amino acids: CASSPRTGYGYTF. The CDR3 coding sequence is TGTGCCAGCAGCCCTCGGACAGGGTATGGCTACACCTTC. The chain uses TRBV12-3 or TRBV12-4 and TRBJ1-2, with 8 bases aligning to TRBD1. There are 13 residues in the CDR3. Trimming removed 6 bases from V and 5 bases from J; junction bases left unmatched: 5.

The chain uses TRBV19 and TRBJ1-1, with TRBD1 matching 10 bases. The CDR3 totals 16 residues. Germline values: CDR1 LNHDA, CDR2 SQIVND (reference sequence). Unmatched junction bases numbered 17, after V lost 6 bases and J lost 10 bases. The chain's CDR3 is CASSVPPRGTGASAFF. The CDR3 DNA reads as TGTGCCAGTAGCGTCCCCCCACGCGGGACAGGGGCCTCAGCTTTCTTT.

This clonotype was seen ten or more times. The rearrangement links TRBV7-2 to TRBJ1-6; D not certain. Germline CDR1 reads SGHTA; CDR2 reads FQGNSA. The CDR3 runs to 14 residues. Trimming removed 5 bases from V and 3 bases from J, with 8 bases in between. CDR3 in amino acids: CASSPEFYNSPLHF. The CDR3 nucleotides are TGTGCCAGCAGCCCGGAGTTCTATAATTCACCCCTCCACTTT.

Turning to this clonotype: A much larger clone is a single base away; this may be a read error. The chain recombines TRBV20-1 with TRBJ1-1, with a weak D call TRBD1 (6 bases). This CDR3 is 15 amino acids long. V lost 3 bases and J lost 0, with 14 bases in between. From germline, CDR1 is DFQATT and CDR2 SNEGSKA (reference sequence). The CDR3 bases are TGCAGTGCTAGTGGGGGGGCAGCCGTGAACACTGAAGCTTTCTTT. It encodes CSASGGAAVNTEAFF.

This clonotype appeared many times. The chain links TRBV5-1 to TRBJ2-2; possibly TRBD1 for D (6 bases). The CDR3 contains 15 residues. Trimming took off 5 bases at V and 5 bases at J, with 16 bases between the two ends. Per germline, CDR1 SGHRS and CDR2 YFSETQ. The CDR3 bases are TGCGCCAGCAGTTTAAACTACAGGGTGACCGGGGAGCTGTTTTTT. The encoded protein is CASSLNYRVTGELFF.

At least ten counts were recorded for this clonotype. The chain joins TRBV4-1 to TRBJ1-2; D is unclear. The CDR3 has 16 residues. Trimming took 0 bases from V and 4 from J, leaving 15 bases between them. From germline, CDR1 is MGHRA and CDR2 YSYEKL. The CDR3 reads CASSQEMGQLFYGYTF. CDR3 in DNA: TGCGCCAGCAGCCAAGAAATGGGCCAGCTTTTCTATGGCTACACCTTC.

The chain employs TRBV11-2 and TRBJ2-3, with 7 bases lining up with TRBD1. The CDR3 has 15 amino acids. Losses at the gene ends were 2 bases for V and 11 bases for J; bases not matched to a gene: 13. Germline assignment: CDR1 SGHAT and CDR2 FQNNGV. For the CDR3, the DNA is TGTGCCAGCAGCTTAATCTCCGGACAGGACAATGAGCAGTATTTT. The encoded protein is CASSLISGQDNEQYF.

As regards this clonotype: No conserved phenylalanine or tryptophan is present at the end of the CDR3, so a read error is the likely explanation. No DNA is shown, since the ends of the CDR3 on it are uncertain; the CDR3 is the one TCRdb lists. CDR3 sequence reads: CASSLQGVNSPLNL. The chain employs TRBV12-3 or TRBV12-4 and TRBJ1-6; whether TRBD1, the table's D call, matches the DNA was not checked. The CDR3 spans 14 residues, counting both ends.

CDR3 in amino acids: CASSPRQWGAEAFF. The CDR3 bases are TGTGCCAGCAGCCCGCGACAGTGGGGCGCTGAAGCTTTCTTT. The rearrangement joins TRBV7-2 to TRBJ1-1, with TRBD1 as a possible D gene (5 bases). The germline gives CDR1 SGHTA, CDR2 FQGNSA. The V end was cut by 5 bases, the J end by 6 bases, with 16 bases between. The length of the CDR3 is 14 residues.

V usage is TRBV3-1 and J usage is TRBJ2-1, with D unresolved. This CDR3 spans 14 amino acids. CDR1 is LGHDT and CDR2 is YNNKEL in the germline V gene (reference sequence). Trimming took off 0 bases at V and 2 bases at J, with 5 bases between the two ends. Here the CDR3 reads CASSQDSTYNEQFF. In nucleotides, the CDR3 is TGTGCCAGCAGCCAAGATTCCACCTACAATGAGCAGTTCTTC.

Regarding this clonotype: One end of the junction varies from germline; a read error may be responsible. In nucleotides, the CDR3 is TGCAGCGCTAGGATACCAAAAACCGGGACAGGGGGAAGACAGCCCCAGCATTTT. Its translation: CSARIPKTGTGGRQPQHF. The chain is built from TRBV20-1 and TRBJ1-5; 11 bases fit TRBD1. The germline V gene has CDR1 DFQATT and CDR2 SNEGSKA (reference sequence). The CDR3 is made up of 18 amino acids.

At least ten counts were recorded for this clonotype. The CDR3 region is CASRSGATDTQYF. The DNA of the CDR3 is TGTGCCAGCAGGTCAGGGGCCACAGATACGCAGTATTTT. The chain joins TRBV6-2 or TRBV6-3 to TRBJ2-3; D may be TRBD1 (6 bases). This CDR3 is 13 amino acids long. Germline-derived CDR1 and CDR2 are MNHEY and SVGEGT. V lost 6 bases to trimming and J lost 2 bases, with 9 bases between them.

The chain uses TRBV19 and TRBJ1-3; D ambiguous. CDR1 LNHDA and CDR2 SQIVND come from the germline V gene (reference sequence). V lost 6 bases to trimming and J lost 1 base, with 7 bases between them. The CDR3 covers 13 residues. DNA of the CDR3: TGTGCCAGTAGGTGGGGTTCTGGAAACACCATATATTTT. This gives the protein CASRWGSGNTIYF.

This clonotype was observed many times. The genes are TRBV7-2 and TRBJ2-2; 7 bases align to TRBD1. CDR3 length equals 15 residues. The germline CDR1 and CDR2 sequences are SGHTA and FQGNSA. V lost 6 bases to trimming and J lost 9 bases; unmatched junction nucleotides: 13. The CDR3 nucleotides are TGTGCCAGCAGTTTTGACGACAGGGATGACCGGGAGCTGTTTTTT. It encodes CASSFDDRDDRELFF.

The rearrangement uses TRBV20-1 and TRBJ2-3; either TRBD1 or TRBD2 may fit D (5 bases each). Germline V gives CDR1 DFQATT, CDR2 SNEGSKA (reference sequence). The CDR3 is 13 residues long. V was clipped by 4 bases and J by 3 bases, with 11 bases between them. Written as DNA, the CDR3 is TGCAGTGCTATTGAGGGGTCGACAGATACGCAGTATTTT. As protein: CSAIEGSTDTQYF.

This chain joins TRBV2 and TRBJ2-1, with 10 bases matching TRBD2. Trimming took 5 bases from V and 9 from J; bases not matched to a gene: 10. CDR3 length: 15 residues. Germline V gene data show CDR1 as SNHLY and CDR2 as FYNNEI. The CDR3 is CASSRTSGDRGEQFF. The CDR3 nucleotides read TGTGCCAGCAGTCGCACTAGCGGGGATAGGGGTGAGCAGTTCTTC.

Regarding this clonotype: A much larger clone sits a single nucleotide away, making a read error possible. The gene calls are TRBV30 and TRBJ2-3, with TRBD1 matching over 8 bases. Per the germline V gene, CDR1 is GTSNPN and CDR2 is SVGIG (reference sequence). This CDR3 has 12 amino acids. The CDR3 loop reads CAWKTGGYTRYF. CDR3 DNA: TGTGCCTGGAAAACAGGGGGATATACGCGGTATTTT. Combining the CDR3 with reference TRBV30 and TRBJ2-3 gives the whole variable domain SQTIHQWPATLVQPVGSPLSLECTVEGTSNPNLYWYRQAAGRGLQLLFYSVGIGQISSEVPQNLSASRPQDRQFILSSKKLLLSDSGFYLCAWKTGGYTRYFGPGTRLTVL.

The sample holds a few counts of this clonotype. This may stem from a read error, because a much larger clone lies one nucleotide away. V gene TRBV6-5 combines with J gene TRBJ2-3, with a possible D match to TRBD2 (6 bases). Germline CDR1 MNHEY, CDR2 SVGAGI. The CDR3 length is 15 residues. CDR3 sequence reads: CASSQRRGRTDTRYF. As DNA, the CDR3 is TGTGCCAGCAGCCAACGGAGGGGTCGCACAGATACGCGGTATTTT.

The table lists this clonotype with many counts. The chain recombines TRBV11-2 with TRBJ1-4; D perhaps matches TRBD1 (5 bases). Deletions cut 3 bases from V and 4 bases from J, with 12 bases between. The length of the CDR3 is 15 residues. Germline V gene sequence: CDR1 SGHAT, CDR2 FQNNGV. The DNA of the CDR3 is TGTGCCAGCAGCTTTAATCCGGGGCTTAATGAAAAACTGTTTTTT. The encoded protein is CASSFNPGLNEKLFF.

This clonotype was counted many times. This chain uses TRBV7-2 with TRBJ1-3; a weak D match, TRBD1 (5 bases). The germline V gene encodes CDR1 SGHTA and CDR2 FQGNSA. V lost 5 bases and J lost 4, with 15 bases in between. The CDR3 covers 15 residues. The CDR3: CASSLMRGIGNTIYF. In nucleotides, the CDR3 is TGTGCCAGCAGCCTAATGAGGGGTATCGGAAACACCATATATTTT. Full variable domain (missing parts from reference TRBV7-2 and TRBJ1-3): GAGVSQSPSNKVTEKGKDVELRCDPISGHTALYWYRQSLGQGLEFLIYFQGNSAPDKSGLPSDRFSAERTGGSVSTLTIQRTQQEDSAVYLCASSLMRGIGNTIYFGEGSWLTVV.

The CDR3: CASSRARGLNEQFF. The CDR3 DNA sequence: TGTGCCAGCAGCCGGGCGAGGGGGCTCAATGAGCAGTTCTTC. The chain has TRBV7-9 and TRBJ2-1; 7 positions match TRBD1. The ends lost 5 bases at V and 6 bases at J; junction bases unmatched: 7. Looked up from germline, CDR1 is SEHNR and CDR2 is FQNEAQ (reference sequence). This CDR3 is 14 amino acids long.

The sample holds many counts of this clonotype. The genes are TRBV12-3 or TRBV12-4 and TRBJ1-5, with D maybe TRBD1 (5 bases). The CDR3 totals 11 residues. Deletions cut 2 bases from V and 13 bases from J, with 9 bases between. In DNA, the CDR3 is TGTGCCAGCAGTTTACGACAGACACAGCATTTT. This gives the protein CASSLRQTQHF.

The chain joins TRBV7-9 to TRBJ1-4; D may be TRBD1 (6 bases). Trimming took 3 bases from V and 7 from J, leaving 15 bases between them. The V gene's germline CDR1 is SEHNR and CDR2 FQNEAQ (reference sequence). The CDR3 spans 15 residues. CDR3 DNA: TGTGCCAGCAGCTTCGGGGACCTAGGGGGTGAAAAACTGTTTTTT. This encodes CASSFGDLGGEKLFF.